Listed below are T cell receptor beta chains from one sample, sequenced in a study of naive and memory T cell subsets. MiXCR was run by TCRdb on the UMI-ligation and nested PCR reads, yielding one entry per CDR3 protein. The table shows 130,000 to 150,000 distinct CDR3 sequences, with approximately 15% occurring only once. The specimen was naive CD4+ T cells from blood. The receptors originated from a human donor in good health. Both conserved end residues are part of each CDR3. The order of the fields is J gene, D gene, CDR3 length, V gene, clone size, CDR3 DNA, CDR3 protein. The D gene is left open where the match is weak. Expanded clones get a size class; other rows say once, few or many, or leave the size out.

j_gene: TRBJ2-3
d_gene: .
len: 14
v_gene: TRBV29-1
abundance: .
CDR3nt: TGCAGCGTCCACGACAGGCTCAGCACAGATACGCAGTATTTT
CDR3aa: CSVHDRLSTDTQYF

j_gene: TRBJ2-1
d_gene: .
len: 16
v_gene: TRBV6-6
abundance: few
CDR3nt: TGTGCCAGCAGTTACTCGTGGATTTCGGTCTACAATGAGCAGTTCTTC
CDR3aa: CASSYSWISVYNEQFF

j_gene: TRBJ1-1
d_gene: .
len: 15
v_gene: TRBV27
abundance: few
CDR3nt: TGTGCCAGCAGTCCCTACGGACGGAAAAACACTGAAGCTTTCTTT
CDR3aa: CASSPYGRKNTEAFF

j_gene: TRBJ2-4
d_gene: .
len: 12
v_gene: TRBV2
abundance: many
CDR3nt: TGTGCCAGCAGCGACAGCAAAAACATTCAGTACTTC
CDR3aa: CASSDSKNIQYF

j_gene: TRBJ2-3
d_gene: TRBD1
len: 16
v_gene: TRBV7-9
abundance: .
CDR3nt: TGTGCCAGCAGCCGAAGAGGGACAGGGACACAAGATACGCAGTATTTT
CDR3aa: CASSRRGTGTQDTQYF

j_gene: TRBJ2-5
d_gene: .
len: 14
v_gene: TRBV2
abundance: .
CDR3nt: TGTGCCAGCAGTTCTACAGGGTACCAAGAGACCCAGTACTTC
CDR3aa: CASSSTGYQETQYF

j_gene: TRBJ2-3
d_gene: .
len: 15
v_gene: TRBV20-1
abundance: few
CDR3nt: TGCAGTGCTAGCCCCCGTAGGGACGGCACAGATACGCAGTATTTT
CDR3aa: CSASPRRDGTDTQYF

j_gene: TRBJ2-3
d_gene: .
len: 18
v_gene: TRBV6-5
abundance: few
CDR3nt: TGTGCCAGCAGTTACTTTCCGCCGCGAGGGGGGATTTTAGATACGCAGTATTTT
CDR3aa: CASSYFPPRGGILDTQYF

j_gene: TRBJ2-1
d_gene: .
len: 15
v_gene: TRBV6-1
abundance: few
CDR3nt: TGTGCCAGCAGTGAACCGGTACTAGCAGGCAATGAGCAGTTCTTC
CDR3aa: CASSEPVLAGNEQFF

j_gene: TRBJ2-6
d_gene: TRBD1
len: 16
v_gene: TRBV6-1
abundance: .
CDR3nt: TGTGCCAGCAGTTGGACAGGGGGCCCTGGGGCCAACGTCCTGACTTTC
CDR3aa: CASSWTGGPGANVLTF